Sequencing of this TCR beta chain was carried out in a study of blood T cell repertoires in COVID-19. Study background: Specimens from acute and convalescent COVID-19 originated in the United States, Italy and Spain. PBMCs, B-cell-depleted T cells, or T cells provided the cDNA or gDNA that made up the material.

The V and J ends lost 3 bases and 2 bases respectively, with 20 bases between them. Germline V CDR1 and CDR2: DFQATT, SNEGSKA (reference sequence). The CDR3 loop spans 17 amino acids. This study enrolled people aged roughly 18 to 100 from around 25 US geographic areas. Allocation to cohorts depended on clinical history reported by the participants. Repertoires were generated with immunoSEQ multiplex PCR, while TCRdb's copy carries only in-frame clones and drops some. The sample has 180,000 or so clones; 70% to 85% are singletons. V is TRBV20-1 and J is TRBJ1-5, with a weak D call TRBD1 (5 bases). This sequence originates from a man aged 45-65 years who had recovered from COVID-19. Sequenced input: PBMCs or T cells enriched from blood (not recorded which). The CDR3 DNA reads as TGCAGTGCTAGTCCCAGGGAGGGGATAGTCGGCAATCAGCCCCAGCATTTT. It is translated as CSASPREGIVGNQPQHF.